This TCR beta chain appears in the sequencing data of a study of cytomegalovirus exposure and HLA in healthy donors. V shed 5 bases and J shed 3 bases, with 20 bases lying between them. The CDR3 totals 16 residues. CDR1 and CDR2 from the germline V gene are SGHAT and FQNNGV. PCR employed 60 Vbeta and 13 Jbeta primers. Here immunoSEQ multiplex PCR was the method, and the copy in TCRdb shows in-frame clones only, minus some. The sample has about 140,000 clones, 55% to 85% seen once. This clonotype originated in a man aged 40-49 years in good health and CMV-seronegative. The V and J genes are TRBV11-2 and TRBJ2-7; maybe TRBD1 (6 bases). Sequencing was performed on PBMCs. The CDR3 spells CASSQDPGTPSYEQYF. In DNA form, the CDR3 reads TGTGCCAGCAGCCAAGACCCTGGGACACCCAGCTACGAGCAGTACTTC.